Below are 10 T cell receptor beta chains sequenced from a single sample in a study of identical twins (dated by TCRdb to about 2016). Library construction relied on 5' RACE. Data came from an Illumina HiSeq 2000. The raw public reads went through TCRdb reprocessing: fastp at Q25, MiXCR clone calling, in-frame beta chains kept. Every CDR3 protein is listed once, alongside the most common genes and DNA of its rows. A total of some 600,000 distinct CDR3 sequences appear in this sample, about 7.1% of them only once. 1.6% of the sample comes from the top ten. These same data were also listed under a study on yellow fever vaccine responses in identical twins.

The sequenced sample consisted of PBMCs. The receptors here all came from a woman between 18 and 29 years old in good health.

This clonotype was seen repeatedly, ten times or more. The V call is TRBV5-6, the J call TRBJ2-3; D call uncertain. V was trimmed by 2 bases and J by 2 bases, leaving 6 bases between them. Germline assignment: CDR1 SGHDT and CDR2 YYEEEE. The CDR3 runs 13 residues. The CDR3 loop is CASSFPVTDTQYF. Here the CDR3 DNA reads TGTGCCAGCAGCTTCCCCGTCACAGATACGCAGTATTTT.

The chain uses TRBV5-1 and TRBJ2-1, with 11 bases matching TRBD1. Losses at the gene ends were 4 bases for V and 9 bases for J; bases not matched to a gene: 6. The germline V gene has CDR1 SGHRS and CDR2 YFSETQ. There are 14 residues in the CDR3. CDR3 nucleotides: TGCGCCAGCAGCCCCCCCGGGACAGGGGGTGAGCAGTTCTTC. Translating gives CASSPPGTGGEQFF. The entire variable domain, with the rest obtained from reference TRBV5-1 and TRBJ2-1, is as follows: KAGVTQTPRYLIKTRGQQVTLSCSPISGHRSVSWYQQTPGQGLQFLFEYFSETQRNKGNFPGRFSGRQFSNSRSEMNVSTLELGDSALYLCASSPPGTGGEQFFGPGTRLTVL.

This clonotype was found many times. The CDR3 DNA is TGCAGCGTGGAACAGGGCTACGAGCAGTACTTC. Protein product: CSVEQGYEQYF. The rearrangement links TRBV29-1 to TRBJ2-7; D perhaps matches TRBD1 (6 bases). From germline, CDR1 is SQVTM and CDR2 ANQGSEA. V was cut by 6 bases and J by 3 bases, with 9 bases left in between. The CDR3 has 11 residues.

The DNA for the CDR3 is TGCAGTGCTCCCCCCGGGACTAGCGGGGGGGCCGGCACCGGGGAGCTGTTTTTT. Its protein is CSAPPGTSGGAGTGELFF. The V and J genes are TRBV20-1 and TRBJ2-2; 16 bases fit TRBD2. The length of the CDR3 is 18 residues. Germline lookup yields CDR1 DFQATT and CDR2 SNEGSKA (reference sequence). Trimming at V came to 5 bases and at J to 4 bases, leaving 10 bases not matched to a gene.

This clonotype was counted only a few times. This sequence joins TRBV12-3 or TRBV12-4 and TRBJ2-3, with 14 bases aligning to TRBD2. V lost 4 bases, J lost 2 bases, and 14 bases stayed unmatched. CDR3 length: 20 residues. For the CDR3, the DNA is TGTGCCAGCAGTTGGACTAGCGGGGGGATCATCCTATTTGCCACAGATACGCAGTATTTT. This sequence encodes CASSWTSGGIILFATDTQYF.

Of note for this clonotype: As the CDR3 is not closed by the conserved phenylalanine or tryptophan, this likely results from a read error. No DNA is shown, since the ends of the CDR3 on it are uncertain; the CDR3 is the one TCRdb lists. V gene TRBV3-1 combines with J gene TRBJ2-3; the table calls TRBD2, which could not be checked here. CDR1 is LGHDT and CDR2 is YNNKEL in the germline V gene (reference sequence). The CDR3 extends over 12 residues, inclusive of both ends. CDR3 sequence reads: CASSQASGDRVI.

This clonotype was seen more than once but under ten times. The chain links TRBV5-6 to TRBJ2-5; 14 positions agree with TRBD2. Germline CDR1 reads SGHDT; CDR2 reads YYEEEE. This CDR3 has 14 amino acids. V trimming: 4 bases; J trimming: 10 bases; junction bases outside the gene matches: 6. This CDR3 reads CASSPGLAGVGQYF. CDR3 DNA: TGTGCCAGCAGCCCGGGACTAGCGGGGGTCGGCCAGTACTTC.

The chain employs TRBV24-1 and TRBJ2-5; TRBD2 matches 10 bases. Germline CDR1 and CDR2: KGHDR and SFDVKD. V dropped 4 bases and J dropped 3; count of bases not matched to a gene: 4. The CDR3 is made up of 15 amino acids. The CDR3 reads CATSEASGSKETQYF. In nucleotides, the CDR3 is TGTGCCACCAGTGAGGCTAGCGGGAGTAAAGAGACCCAGTACTTC.

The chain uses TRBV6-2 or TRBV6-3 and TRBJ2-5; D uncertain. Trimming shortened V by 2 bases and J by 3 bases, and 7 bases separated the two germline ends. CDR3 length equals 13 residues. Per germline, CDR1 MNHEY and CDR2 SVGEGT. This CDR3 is CASSYGPKETQYF. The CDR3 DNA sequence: TGTGCCAGCAGTTACGGCCCAAAAGAGACCCAGTACTTC.

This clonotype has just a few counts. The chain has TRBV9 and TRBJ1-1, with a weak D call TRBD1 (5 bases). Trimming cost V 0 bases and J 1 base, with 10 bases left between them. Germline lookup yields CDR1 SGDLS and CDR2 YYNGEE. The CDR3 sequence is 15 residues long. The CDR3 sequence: CASSVAFTGNTEAFF. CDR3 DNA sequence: TGTGCCAGCAGCGTAGCTTTTACAGGGAACACTGAAGCTTTCTTT.